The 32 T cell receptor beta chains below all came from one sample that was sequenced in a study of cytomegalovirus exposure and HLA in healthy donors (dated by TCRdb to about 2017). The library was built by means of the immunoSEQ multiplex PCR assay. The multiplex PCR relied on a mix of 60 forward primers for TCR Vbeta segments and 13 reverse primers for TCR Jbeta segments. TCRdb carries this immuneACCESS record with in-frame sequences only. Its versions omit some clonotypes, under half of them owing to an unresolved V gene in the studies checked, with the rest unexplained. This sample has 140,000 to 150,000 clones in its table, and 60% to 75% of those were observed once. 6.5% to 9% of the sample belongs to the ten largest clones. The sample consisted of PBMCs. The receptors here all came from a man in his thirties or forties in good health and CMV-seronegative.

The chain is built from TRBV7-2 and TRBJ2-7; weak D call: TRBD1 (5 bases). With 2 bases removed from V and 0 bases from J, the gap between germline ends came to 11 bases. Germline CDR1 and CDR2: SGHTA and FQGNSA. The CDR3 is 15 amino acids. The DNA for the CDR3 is TGTGCCAGCAGCTTAACCTTAGGGGACTCCTACGAGCAGTACTTC. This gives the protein CASSLTLGDSYEQYF.

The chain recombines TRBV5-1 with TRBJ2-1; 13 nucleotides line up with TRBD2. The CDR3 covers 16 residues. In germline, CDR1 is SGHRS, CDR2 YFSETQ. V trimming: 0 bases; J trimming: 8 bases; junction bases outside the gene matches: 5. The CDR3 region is CASSLAGLAGADEQFF. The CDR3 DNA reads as TGCGCCAGCAGCTTGGCAGGACTAGCGGGAGCCGATGAGCAGTTCTTC.

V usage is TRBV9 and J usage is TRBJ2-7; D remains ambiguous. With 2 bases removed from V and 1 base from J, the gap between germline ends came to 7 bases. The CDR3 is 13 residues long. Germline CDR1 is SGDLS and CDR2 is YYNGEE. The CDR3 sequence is CASSVGLSYEQYF. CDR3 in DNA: TGTGCCAGCAGCGTTGGTCTATCCTACGAGCAGTACTTC.

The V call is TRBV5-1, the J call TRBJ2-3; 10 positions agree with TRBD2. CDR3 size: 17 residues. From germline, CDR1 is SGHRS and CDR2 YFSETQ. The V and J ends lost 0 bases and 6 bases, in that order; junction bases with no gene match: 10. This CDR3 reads CASSLAGGLAGVDTQYF. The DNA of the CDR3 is TGCGCCAGCAGCTTGGCCGGTGGGCTAGCGGGGGTCGATACGCAGTATTTT.

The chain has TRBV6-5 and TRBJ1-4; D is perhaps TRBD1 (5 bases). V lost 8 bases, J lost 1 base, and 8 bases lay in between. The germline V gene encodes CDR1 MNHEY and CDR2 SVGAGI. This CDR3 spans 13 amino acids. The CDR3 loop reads CASGQRTNEKLFF. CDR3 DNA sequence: TGTGCCAGCGGACAAAGAACTAATGAAAAACTGTTTTTT.

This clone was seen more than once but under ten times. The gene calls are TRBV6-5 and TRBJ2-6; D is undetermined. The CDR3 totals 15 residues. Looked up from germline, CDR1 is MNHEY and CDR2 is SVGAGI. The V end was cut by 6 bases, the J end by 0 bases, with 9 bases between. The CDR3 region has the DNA TGTGCCAGCAGCCCCGTATACTCTGGGGCCAACGTCCTGACTTTC. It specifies CASSPVYSGANVLTF.

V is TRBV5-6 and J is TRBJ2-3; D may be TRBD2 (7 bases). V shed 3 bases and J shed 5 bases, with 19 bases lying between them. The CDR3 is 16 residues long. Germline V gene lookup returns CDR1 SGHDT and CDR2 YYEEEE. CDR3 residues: CASSWWDTAGEDTQYF. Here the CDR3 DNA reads TGTGCCAGCAGCTGGTGGGACACGGCGGGGGAAGATACGCAGTATTTT.

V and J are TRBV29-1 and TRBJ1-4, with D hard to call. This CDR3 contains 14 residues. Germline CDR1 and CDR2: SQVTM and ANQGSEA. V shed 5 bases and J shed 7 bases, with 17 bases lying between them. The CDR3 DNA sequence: TGCAGCGTTCCGCAGGATGGGAGACGTGAAAAACTGTTTTTT. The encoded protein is CSVPQDGRREKLFF.

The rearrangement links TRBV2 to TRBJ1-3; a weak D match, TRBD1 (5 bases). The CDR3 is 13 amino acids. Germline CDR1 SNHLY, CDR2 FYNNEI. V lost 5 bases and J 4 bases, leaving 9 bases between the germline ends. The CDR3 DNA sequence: TGTGCCAGCAGTCAGGGATTAGGAAACACCATATATTTT. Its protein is CASSQGLGNTIYF.

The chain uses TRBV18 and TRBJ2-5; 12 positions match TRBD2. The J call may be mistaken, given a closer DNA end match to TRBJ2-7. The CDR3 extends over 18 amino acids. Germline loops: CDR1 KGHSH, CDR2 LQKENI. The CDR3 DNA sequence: TGTGCCAGCTCACCGAGACTAGCGGGGGCCGGAGAGTCCTACGAGCAGTACTTC. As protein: CASSPRLAGAGESYEQYF.

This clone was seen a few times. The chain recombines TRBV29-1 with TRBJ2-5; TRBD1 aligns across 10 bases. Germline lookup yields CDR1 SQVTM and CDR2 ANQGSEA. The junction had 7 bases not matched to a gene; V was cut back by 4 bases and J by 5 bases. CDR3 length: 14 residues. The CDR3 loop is CSVAGTGAGETQYF. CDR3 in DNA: TGCAGCGTTGCCGGGACAGGGGCAGGTGAGACCCAGTACTTC. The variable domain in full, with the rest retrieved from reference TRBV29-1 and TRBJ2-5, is SAVISQKPSRDICQRGTSLTIQCQVDSQVTMMFWYRQQPGQSLTLIATANQGSEATYESGFVIDKFPISRPNLTFSTLTVSNMSPEDSSIYLCSVAGTGAGETQYFGPGTRLLVL.

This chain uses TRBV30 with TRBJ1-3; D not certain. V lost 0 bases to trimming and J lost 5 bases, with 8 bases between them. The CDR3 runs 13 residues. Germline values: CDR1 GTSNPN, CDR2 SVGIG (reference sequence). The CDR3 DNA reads TGTGCCTGGAGTGTAAACAGTAGAAACACCATATATTTT. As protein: CAWSVNSRNTIYF.

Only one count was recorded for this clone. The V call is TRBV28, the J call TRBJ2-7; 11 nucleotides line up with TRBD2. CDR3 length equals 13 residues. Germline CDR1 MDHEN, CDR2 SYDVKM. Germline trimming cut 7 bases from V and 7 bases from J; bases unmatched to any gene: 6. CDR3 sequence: CASKLAGVREQYF. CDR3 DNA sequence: TGTGCCAGCAAACTAGCGGGAGTACGGGAGCAGTACTTC.

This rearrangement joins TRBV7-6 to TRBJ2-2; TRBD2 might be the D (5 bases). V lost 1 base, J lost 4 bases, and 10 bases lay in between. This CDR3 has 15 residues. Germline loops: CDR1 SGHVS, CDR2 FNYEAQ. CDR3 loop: CASSLVRVSTGELFF. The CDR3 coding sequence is TGTGCCAGCAGCTTAGTGAGGGTGTCCACCGGGGAGCTGTTTTTT.

CDR3 amino acids: CASSENTAGLEETQYF. CDR3 DNA: TGTGCCAGCAGTGAAAATACGGCAGGCCTCGAAGAGACCCAGTACTTC. The V call is TRBV6-1, the J call TRBJ2-5; D remains ambiguous. Germline loops: CDR1 MNHNS, CDR2 SASEGT. V lost 2 bases and J 3 bases, leaving 16 bases between the germline ends. The CDR3 is 16 residues long.

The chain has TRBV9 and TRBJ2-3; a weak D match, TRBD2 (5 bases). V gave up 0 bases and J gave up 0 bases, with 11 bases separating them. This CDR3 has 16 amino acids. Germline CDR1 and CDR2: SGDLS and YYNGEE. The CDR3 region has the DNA TGTGCCAGCAGCGTAGATCCGGGGTCGAGCACAGATACGCAGTATTTT. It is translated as CASSVDPGSSTDTQYF.

CDR3 DNA sequence: TGCGCCAGCAGCTTGGTCGGTTCTTACCAAGAGACCCAGTACTTC. Translating it yields CASSLVGSYQETQYF. The genes are TRBV5-1 and TRBJ2-5; the D is unclear. CDR1 and CDR2 (germline): SGHRS, YFSETQ. CDR3 length: 15 residues. The V and J ends lost 0 bases and 0 bases respectively, with 9 bases between them.

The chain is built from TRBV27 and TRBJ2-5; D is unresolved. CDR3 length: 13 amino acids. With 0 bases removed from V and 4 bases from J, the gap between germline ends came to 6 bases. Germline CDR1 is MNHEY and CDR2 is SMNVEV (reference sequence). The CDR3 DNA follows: TGTGCCAGCAGTTTATCCCTCCTAGAGACCCAGTACTTC. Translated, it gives CASSLSLLETQYF.

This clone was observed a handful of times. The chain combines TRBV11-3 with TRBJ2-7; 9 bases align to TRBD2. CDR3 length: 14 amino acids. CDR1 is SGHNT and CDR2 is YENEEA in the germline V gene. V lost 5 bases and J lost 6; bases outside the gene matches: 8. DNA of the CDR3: TGTGCCAGCAGCGAGACTAGCGGTGGGTCCGAGCAGTACTTC. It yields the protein CASSETSGGSEQYF.

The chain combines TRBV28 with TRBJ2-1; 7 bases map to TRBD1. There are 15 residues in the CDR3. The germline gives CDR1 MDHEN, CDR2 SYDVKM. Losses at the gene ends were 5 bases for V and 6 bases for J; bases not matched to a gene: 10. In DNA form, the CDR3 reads TGTGCCAGCAGTGGACAGGCTGCCCGCGGCAATGAGCAGTTCTTC. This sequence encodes CASSGQAARGNEQFF. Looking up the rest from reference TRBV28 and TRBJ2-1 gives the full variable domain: DVKVTQSSRYLVKRTGEKVFLECVQDMDHENMFWYRQDPGLGLRLIYFSYDVKMKEKGDIPEGYSVSREKKERFSLILESASTNQTSMYLCASSGQAARGNEQFFGPGTRLTVL.

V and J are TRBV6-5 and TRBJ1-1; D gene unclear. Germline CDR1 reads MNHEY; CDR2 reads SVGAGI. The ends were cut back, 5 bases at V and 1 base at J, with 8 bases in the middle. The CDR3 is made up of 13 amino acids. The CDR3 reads CASSARRNTEAFF. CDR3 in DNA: TGTGCCAGCAGTGCGAGAAGGAACACTGAAGCTTTCTTT.

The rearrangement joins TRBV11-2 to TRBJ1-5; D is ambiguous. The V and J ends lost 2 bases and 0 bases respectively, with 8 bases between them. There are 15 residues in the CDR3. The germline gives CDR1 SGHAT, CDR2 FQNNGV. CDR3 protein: CASSLTYNSNQPQHF. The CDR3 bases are TGTGCCAGCAGCTTAACATATAATAGCAATCAGCCCCAGCATTTT.

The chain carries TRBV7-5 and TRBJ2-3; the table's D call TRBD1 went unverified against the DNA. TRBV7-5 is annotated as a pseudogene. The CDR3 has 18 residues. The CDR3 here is CARRKATPGQKESDTQYF. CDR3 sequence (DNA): TGTGCCAGAAGAAAAGCCACCCCGGGACAGAAGGAATCAGATACGCAGTATTTT.

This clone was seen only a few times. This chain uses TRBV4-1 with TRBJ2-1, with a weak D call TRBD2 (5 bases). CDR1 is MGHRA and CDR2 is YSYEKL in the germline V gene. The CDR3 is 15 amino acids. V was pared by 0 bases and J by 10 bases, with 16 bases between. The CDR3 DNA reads TGCGCCAGCAGCCAAGAAGGCGTCCCCTTAGCGGAGCAGTTCTTC. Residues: CASSQEGVPLAEQFF.

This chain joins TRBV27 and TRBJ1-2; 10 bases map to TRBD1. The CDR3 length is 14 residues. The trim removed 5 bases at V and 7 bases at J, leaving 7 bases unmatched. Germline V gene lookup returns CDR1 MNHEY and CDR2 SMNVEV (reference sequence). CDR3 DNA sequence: TGTGCCAGCAGTACCCGGACAGGGGGAAGTGGCTACACCTTC. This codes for CASSTRTGGSGYTF.

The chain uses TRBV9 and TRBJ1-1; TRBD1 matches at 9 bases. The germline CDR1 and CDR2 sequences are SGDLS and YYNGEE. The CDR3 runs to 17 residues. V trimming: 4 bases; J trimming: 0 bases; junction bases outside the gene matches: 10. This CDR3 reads CASSPGTGRGMNTEAFF. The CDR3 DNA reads TGTGCCAGCAGCCCCGGGACAGGGCGAGGAATGAACACTGAAGCTTTCTTT.

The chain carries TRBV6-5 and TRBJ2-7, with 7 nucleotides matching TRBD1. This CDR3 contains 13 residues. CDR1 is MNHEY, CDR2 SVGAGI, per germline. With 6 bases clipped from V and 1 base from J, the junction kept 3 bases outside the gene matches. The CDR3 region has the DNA TGTGCCAGCAGCCAGACAGGGTCCTACGAGCAGTACTTC. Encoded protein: CASSQTGSYEQYF.

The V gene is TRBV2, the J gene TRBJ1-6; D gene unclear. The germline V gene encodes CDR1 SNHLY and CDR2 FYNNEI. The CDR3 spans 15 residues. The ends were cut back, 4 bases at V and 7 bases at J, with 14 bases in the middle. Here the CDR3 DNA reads TGTGCCAGCAGTGGGCGAGGAGGGCCGAATTCACCCCTCCACTTT. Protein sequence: CASSGRGGPNSPLHF.

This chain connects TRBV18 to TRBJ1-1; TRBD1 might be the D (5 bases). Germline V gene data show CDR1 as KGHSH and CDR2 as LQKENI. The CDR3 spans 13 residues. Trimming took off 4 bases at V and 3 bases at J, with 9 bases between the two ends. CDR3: CASSQGVDTEAFF. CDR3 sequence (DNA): TGTGCCAGCTCACAAGGGGTCGACACTGAAGCTTTCTTT. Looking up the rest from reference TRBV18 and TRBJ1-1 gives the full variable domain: NAGVMQNPRHLVRRRGQEARLRCSPMKGHSHVYWYRQLPEEGLKFMVYLQKENIIDESGMPKERFSAEFPKEGPSILRIQQVVRGDSAAYFCASSQGVDTEAFFGQGTRLTVV.

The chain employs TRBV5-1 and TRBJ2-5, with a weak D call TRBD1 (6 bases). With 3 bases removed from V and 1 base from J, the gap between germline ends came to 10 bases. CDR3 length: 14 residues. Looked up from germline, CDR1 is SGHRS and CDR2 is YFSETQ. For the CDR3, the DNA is TGCGCCAGCAGCTGGCAGGGGATCCAAGAGACCCAGTACTTC. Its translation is CASSWQGIQETQYF. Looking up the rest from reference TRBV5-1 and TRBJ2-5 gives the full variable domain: KAGVTQTPRYLIKTRGQQVTLSCSPISGHRSVSWYQQTPGQGLQFLFEYFSETQRNKGNFPGRFSGRQFSNSRSEMNVSTLELGDSALYLCASSWQGIQETQYFGPGTRLLVL.

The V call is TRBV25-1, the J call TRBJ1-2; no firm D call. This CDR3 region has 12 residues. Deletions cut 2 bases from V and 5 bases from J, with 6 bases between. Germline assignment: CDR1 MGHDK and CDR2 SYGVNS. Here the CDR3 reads CASSEQAYGYTF. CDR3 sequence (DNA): TGTGCCAGCAGTGAACAAGCTTATGGCTACACCTTC.

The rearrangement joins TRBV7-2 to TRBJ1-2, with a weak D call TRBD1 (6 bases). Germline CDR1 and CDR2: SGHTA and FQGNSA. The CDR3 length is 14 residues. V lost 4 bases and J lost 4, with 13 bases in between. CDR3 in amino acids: CASSSPTGGYGYTF. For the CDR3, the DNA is TGTGCCAGCAGCTCCCCGACAGGAGGCTATGGCTACACCTTC. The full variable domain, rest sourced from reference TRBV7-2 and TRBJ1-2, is GAGVSQSPSNKVTEKGKDVELRCDPISGHTALYWYRQSLGQGLEFLIYFQGNSAPDKSGLPSDRFSAERTGGSVSTLTIQRTQQEDSAVYLCASSSPTGGYGYTFGSGTRLTVV.